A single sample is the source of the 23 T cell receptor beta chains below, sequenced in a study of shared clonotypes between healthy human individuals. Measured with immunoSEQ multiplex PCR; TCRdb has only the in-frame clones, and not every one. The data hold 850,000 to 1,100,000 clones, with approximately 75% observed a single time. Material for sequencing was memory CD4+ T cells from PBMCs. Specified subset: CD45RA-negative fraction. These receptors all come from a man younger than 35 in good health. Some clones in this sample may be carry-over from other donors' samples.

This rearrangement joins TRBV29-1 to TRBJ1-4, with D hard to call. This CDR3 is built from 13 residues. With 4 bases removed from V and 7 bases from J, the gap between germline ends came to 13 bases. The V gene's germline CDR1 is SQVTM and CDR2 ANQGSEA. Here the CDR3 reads CSVVTKNGEKLFF. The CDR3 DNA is TGCAGCGTTGTCACCAAGAACGGTGAAAAACTGTTTTTT.

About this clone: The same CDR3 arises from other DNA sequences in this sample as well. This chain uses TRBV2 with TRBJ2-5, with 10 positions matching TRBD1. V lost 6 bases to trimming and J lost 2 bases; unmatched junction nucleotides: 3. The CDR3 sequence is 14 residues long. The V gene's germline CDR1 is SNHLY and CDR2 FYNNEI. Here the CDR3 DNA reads TGTGCCAGCAGCCGGGACAGGGGACAAGAGACCCAGTACTTC. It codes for CASSRDRGQETQYF. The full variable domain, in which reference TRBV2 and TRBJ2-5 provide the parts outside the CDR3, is EPEVTQTPSHQVTQMGQEVILRCVPISNHLYFYWYRQILGQKVEFLVSFYNNEISEKSEIFDDQFSVERPDGSNFTLKIRSTKLEDSAMYFCASSRDRGQETQYFGPGTRLLVL.

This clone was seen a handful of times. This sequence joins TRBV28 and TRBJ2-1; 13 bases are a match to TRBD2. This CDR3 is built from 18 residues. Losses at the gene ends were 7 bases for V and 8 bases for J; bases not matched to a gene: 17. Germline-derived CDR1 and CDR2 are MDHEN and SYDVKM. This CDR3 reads CASTSSGLAGRTGDEQFF. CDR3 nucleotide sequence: TGTGCCAGCACTAGTTCGGGACTAGCGGGAAGGACGGGCGATGAGCAGTTCTTC.

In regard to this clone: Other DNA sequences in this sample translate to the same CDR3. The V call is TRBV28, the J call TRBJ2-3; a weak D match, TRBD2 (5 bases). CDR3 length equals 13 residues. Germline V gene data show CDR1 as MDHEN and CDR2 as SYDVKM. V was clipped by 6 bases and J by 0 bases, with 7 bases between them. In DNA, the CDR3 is TGTGCCAGCAGCAGCGGTAGCACAGATACGCAGTATTTT. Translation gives CASSSGSTDTQYF.

In DNA, the CDR3 is TGCGCCAGCACTAGCGGCCAAACCGGGGAGCTGTTTTTT. This gives the protein CASTSGQTGELFF. V usage is TRBV5-1 and J usage is TRBJ2-2; TRBD2 matches 7 bases. The CDR3 loop spans 13 amino acids. The ends lost 6 bases at V and 5 bases at J; junction bases unmatched: 4. Per germline, CDR1 SGHRS and CDR2 YFSETQ.

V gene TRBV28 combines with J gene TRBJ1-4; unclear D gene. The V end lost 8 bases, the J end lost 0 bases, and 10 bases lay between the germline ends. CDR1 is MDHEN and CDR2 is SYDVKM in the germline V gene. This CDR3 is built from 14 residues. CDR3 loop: CASQSGATNEKLFF. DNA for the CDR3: TGTGCCAGCCAATCAGGTGCAACTAATGAAAAACTGTTTTTT.

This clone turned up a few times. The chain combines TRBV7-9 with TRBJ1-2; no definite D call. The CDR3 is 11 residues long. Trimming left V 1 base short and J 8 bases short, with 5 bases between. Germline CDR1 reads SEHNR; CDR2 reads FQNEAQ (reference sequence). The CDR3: CASSLVGGYTF. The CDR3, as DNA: TGTGCCAGCAGCTTAGTGGGCGGCTACACCTTC.

CDR3 nucleotides: TGTGCCAGCAGCCTCCAATACTCTGGGGCCAACGTCCTGACTTTC. It specifies CASSLQYSGANVLTF. V is TRBV7-9 and J is TRBJ2-6; D gene uncertain. CDR1 is SEHNR, CDR2 FQNEAQ, per germline (reference sequence). The CDR3 loop spans 15 amino acids. The V end lost 5 bases, the J end lost 0 bases, and 8 bases lay between the germline ends. Looking up the rest from reference TRBV7-9 and TRBJ2-6 gives the full variable domain: DTGVSQNPRHKITKRGQNVTFRCDPISEHNRLYWYRQTLGQGPEFLTYFQNEAQLEKSRLLSDRFSAERPKGSFSTLEIQRTEQGDSAMYLCASSLQYSGANVLTFGAGSRLTVL.

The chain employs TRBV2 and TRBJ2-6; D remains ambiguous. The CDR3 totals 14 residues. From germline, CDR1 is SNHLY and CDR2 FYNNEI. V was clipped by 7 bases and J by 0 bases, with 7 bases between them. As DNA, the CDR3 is TGTGCCAGCAAGGACCCCTCTGGGGCCAACGTCCTGACTTTC. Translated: CASKDPSGANVLTF.

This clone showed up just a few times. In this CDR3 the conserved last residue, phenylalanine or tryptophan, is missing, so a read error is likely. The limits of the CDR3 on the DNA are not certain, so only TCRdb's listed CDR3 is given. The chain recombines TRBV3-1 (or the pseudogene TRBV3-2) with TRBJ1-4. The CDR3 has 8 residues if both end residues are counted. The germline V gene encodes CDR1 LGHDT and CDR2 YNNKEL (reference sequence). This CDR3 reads CASSRGRA.

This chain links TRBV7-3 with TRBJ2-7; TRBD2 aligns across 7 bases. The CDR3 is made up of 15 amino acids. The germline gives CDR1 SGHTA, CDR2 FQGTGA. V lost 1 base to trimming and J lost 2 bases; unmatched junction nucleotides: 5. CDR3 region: CASSLRSGGPYEQYF. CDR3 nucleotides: TGTGCCAGCAGCTTAAGGTCGGGGGGACCCTACGAGCAGTACTTC.

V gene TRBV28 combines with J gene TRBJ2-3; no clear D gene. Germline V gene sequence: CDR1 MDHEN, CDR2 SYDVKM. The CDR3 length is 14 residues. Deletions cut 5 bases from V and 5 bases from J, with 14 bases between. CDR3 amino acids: CASSEARGRDTQYF. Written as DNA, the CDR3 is TGTGCCAGCAGTGAAGCCCGAGGTCGAGATACGCAGTATTTT.

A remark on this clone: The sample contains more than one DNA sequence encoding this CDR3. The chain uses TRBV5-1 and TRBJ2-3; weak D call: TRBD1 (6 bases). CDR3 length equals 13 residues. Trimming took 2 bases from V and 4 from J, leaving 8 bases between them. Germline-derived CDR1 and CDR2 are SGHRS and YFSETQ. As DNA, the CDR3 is TGCGCCAGCAGCTTACAGGGAGCAGATACGCAGTATTTT. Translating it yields CASSLQGADTQYF.

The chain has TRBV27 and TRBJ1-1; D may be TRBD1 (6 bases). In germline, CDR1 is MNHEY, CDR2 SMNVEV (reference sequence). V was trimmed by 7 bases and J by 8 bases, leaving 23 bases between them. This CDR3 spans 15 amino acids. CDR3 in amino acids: CASIRYPLEGGEAFF. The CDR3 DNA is TGTGCCAGCATCAGATATCCTCTAGAGGGGGGGGAAGCTTTCTTT.

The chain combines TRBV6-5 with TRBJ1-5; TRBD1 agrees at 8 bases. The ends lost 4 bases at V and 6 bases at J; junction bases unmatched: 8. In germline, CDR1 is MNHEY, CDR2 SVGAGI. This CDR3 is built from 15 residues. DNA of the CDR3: TGTGCCAGCAGTTCTCAGGGGGCGCCCGGTCAGCCCCAGCATTTT. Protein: CASSSQGAPGQPQHF.

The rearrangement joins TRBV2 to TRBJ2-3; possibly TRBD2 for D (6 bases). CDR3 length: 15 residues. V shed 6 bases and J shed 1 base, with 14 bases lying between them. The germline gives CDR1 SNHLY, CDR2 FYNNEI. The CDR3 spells CASSPDERGTDTQYF. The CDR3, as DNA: TGTGCCAGCAGCCCCGACGAGCGGGGCACAGATACGCAGTATTTT.

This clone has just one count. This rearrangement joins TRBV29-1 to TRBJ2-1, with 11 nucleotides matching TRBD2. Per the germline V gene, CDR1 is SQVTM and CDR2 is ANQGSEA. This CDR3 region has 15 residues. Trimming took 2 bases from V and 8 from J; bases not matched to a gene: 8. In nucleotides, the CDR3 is TGCAGCGTTGAACCTCTAGCGGGAGGCGCCGATGAGCAGTTCTTC. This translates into CSVEPLAGGADEQFF.

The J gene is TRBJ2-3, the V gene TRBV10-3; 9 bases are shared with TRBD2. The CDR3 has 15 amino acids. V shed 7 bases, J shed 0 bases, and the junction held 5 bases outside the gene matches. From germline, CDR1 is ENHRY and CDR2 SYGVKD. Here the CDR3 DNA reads TGTGCCATCAAGGGAAGCGGGGGGAGCACAGATACGCAGTATTTT. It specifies CAIKGSGGSTDTQYF.

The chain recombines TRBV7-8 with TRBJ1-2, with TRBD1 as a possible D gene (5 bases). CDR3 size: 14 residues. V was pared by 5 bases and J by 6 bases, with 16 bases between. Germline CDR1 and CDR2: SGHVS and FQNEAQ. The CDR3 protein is CASSPMGEPNGYTF. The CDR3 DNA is TGTGCCAGCAGCCCCATGGGGGAACCGAATGGCTACACCTTC.

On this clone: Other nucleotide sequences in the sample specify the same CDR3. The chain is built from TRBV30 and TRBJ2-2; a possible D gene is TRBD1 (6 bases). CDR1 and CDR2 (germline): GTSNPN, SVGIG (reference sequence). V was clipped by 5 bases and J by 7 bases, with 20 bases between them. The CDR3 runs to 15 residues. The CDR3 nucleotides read TGTGCCTGGGATCAAGAGTGGGGGCTCTACGGGGAGCTGTTTTTT. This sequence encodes CAWDQEWGLYGELFF.

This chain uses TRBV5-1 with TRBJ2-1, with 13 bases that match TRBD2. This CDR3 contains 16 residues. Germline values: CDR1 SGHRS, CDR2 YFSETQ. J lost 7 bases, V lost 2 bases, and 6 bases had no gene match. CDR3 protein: CASSFGLAGDLNEQFF. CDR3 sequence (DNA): TGCGCCAGCAGCTTTGGACTAGCGGGAGATCTGAATGAGCAGTTCTTC.

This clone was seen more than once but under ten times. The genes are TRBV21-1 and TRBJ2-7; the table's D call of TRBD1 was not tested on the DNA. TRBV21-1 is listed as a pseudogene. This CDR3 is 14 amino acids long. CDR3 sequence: CASSRRDRQYEQYF. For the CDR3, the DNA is TGTGCCAGCAGCCGCCGGGACAGACAATACGAGCAGTACTTC.

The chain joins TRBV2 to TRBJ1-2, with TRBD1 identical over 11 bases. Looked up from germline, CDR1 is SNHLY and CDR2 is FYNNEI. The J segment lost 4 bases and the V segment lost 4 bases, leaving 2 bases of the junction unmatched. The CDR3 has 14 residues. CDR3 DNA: TGTGCCAGCAGTGTCGGACAGGGGGCCTATGGCTACACCTTC. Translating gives CASSVGQGAYGYTF.